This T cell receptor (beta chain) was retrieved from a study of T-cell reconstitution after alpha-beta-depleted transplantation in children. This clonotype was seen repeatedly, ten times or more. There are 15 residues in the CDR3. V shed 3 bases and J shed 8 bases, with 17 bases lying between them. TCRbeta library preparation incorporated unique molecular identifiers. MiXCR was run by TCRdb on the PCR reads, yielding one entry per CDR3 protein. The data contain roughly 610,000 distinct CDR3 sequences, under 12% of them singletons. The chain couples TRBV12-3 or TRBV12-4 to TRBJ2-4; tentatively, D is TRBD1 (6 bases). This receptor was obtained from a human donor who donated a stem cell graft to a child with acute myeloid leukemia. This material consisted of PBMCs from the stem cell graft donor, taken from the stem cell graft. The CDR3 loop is CASSFSSGGEDIQYF. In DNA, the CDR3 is TGTGCCAGCAGTTTTTCTTCTGGGGGCGAAGACATTCAGTACTTC.